This T cell receptor (beta chain) derives from a study of post-analysis software for immune sequencing data. Overall study: Both relapsing-remitting and secondary progressive multiple sclerosis featured among the disease courses, as did progressive-relapsing multiple sclerosis.

This clonotype has just a few counts. No antigen is known for it. The CDR3 is 16 residues long. The germline V and J ends were trimmed by 0 bases and 0 bases, with 10 bases remaining between them. Germline CDR1 and CDR2: SGHRS and YFSETQ. Study observations and caveats: When the samples were clustered directly with F measure, those that had been prepared in the same batch showed strong co-clustering. In patients, TRBV5-6, TRBV5-1 and TRBV20-1 belonged to several TRBV segments found more frequently than in controls.

Tagging with unique molecular identifiers was a feature of the TCR beta cDNA libraries. TCRdb ran MiXCR on the PCR reads and lists one entry per CDR3 protein. The table records about 460,000 distinct CDR3 sequences, around 40% of them present only once. Sequenced input: blood. This receptor was taken from a girl between 5 and 17 years old with multiple sclerosis. The chain carries TRBV5-1 and TRBJ2-1; D is ambiguous. The CDR3 coding sequence is TGCGCCAGCAGCTTGGATAGCCAGAGCTCCTACAATGAGCAGTTCTTC. The encoded protein is CASSLDSQSSYNEQFF.